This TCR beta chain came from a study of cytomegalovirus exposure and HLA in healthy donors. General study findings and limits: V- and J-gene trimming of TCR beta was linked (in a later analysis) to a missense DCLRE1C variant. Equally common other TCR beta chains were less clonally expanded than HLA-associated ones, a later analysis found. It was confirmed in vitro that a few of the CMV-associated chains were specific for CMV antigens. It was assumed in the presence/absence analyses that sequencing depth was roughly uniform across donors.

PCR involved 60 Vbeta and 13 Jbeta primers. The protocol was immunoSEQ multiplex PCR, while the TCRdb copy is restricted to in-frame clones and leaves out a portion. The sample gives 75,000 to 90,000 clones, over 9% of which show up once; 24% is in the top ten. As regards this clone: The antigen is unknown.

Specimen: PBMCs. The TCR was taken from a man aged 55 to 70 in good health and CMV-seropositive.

The CDR3 reads CAWDLTYNEQFF. The CDR3 DNA follows: TGTGCCTGGGACCTGACTTACAATGAGCAGTTCTTC. The V call is TRBV30, the J call TRBJ2-1; D is unresolved. The CDR3 runs 12 residues. Germline values: CDR1 GTSNPN, CDR2 SVGIG (reference sequence). With 5 bases removed from V and 4 bases from J, the gap between germline ends came to 9 bases.